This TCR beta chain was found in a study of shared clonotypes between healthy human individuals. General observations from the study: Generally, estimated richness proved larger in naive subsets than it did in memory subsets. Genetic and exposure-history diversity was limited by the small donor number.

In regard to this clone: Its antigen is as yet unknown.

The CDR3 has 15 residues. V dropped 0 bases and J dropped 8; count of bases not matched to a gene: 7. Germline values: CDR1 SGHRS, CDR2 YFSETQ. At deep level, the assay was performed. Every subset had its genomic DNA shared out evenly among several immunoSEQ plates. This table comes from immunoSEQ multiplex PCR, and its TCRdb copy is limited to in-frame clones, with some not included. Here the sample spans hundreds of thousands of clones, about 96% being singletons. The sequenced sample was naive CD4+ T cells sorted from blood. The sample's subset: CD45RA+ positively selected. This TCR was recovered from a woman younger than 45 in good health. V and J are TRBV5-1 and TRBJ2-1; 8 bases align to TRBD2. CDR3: CASSLAVAGYDEQFF. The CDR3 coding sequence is TGCGCCAGCAGCTTGGCGGTAGCGGGGTATGATGAGCAGTTCTTC.